The next 21 T cell receptor beta chains were all read from a single sample in a study of T cell repertoires in cytomegalovirus infection. TCRdb ran MiXCR on the reads and lists one entry per CDR3 protein. The profile shows approximately 500,000 distinct CDR3 sequences, approximately 16% of them singletons. Sequencing was carried out using CD8+ T cells from PBMCs. The receptors were gathered from a human donor in good health (CMV status not recorded). Some clones in this sample may be carry-over from other donors' samples.

As regards this clonotype: One base away lies a much larger clone, so this may be a sequencing read error. This chain uses TRBV7-6 with TRBJ2-2; perhaps D is TRBD1 or TRBD2 (6 bases each). The CDR3 spans 17 residues. Germline values: CDR1 SGHVS, CDR2 FNYEAQ. CDR3 nucleotides: TGTGCCAGCAGCTTATCGCGGGGACAAGCGAACACCGGGGATCTGTTTTTT. As protein: CASSLSRGQANTGDLFF.

Worth noting for this clonotype: At one end, the junction sequence differs from germline, possibly due to a read error. V usage is TRBV7-2 and J usage is TRBJ2-1, with 7 bases fitting TRBD2. Germline V gene lookup returns CDR1 SGHTA and CDR2 FQGNSA. The CDR3 has 12 amino acids. CDR3 sequence (DNA): TGTGCCAGCAGCTTAGCGGGGGGAGGGCAGGGCTTC. Its protein product is CASSLAGGGQGF.

Note on this clonotype: A read error may explain this, as a much larger clone is one base away. The CDR3 end shows no conserved phenylalanine or tryptophan, and so a read error is likely. The chain joins TRBV6-6 to TRBJ2-7; no reliable D call. The V and J ends lost 9 bases and 2 bases respectively, with 11 bases between them. The germline gives CDR1 MNHNY, CDR2 SVGAGI (reference sequence). The CDR3 contains 12 residues. CDR3 protein: CASPRSTYEQYS. Written as DNA, the CDR3 is TGTGCCAGTCCTCGATCCACCTACGAGCAGTACTCC.

This chain connects TRBV10-3 to TRBJ1-2, with TRBD1 identical over 8 bases. CDR3 length: 12 amino acids. Germline V gene lookup returns CDR1 ENHRY and CDR2 SYGVKD. The V segment lost 8 bases and the J segment 8 bases; nucleotides outside the gene matches: 7. As DNA, the CDR3 is TGTGCCATCCACCAGGGGGCGAAGGGCTACACCTTC. Its translation is CAIHQGAKGYTF.

In this sample, this clonotype turned up many times. The V and J genes are TRBV11-3 and TRBJ2-3; 10 bases are a match to TRBD1. Per the germline V gene, CDR1 is SGHNT and CDR2 is YENEEA. V trimming: 1 base; J trimming: 0 bases; junction bases outside the gene matches: 4. The CDR3 is made up of 17 amino acids. CDR3 amino acids: CASSLGDRGVSTDTQYF. CDR3 in DNA: TGTGCCAGCAGCTTAGGGGACAGGGGAGTAAGCACAGATACGCAGTATTTT.

This clonotype was seen ten or more times. The rearrangement links TRBV7-6 to TRBJ2-6, with 7 positions matching TRBD2. The germline V gene has CDR1 SGHVS and CDR2 FNYEAQ. This CDR3 is 18 amino acids long. The V gene end was trimmed by 1 base and the J gene end by 0 bases; junction bases not matched to a gene: 6. For the CDR3, the DNA is TGTGCCAGCAGCTTAGGGGAGGGAACCCACTCTGGGGCCAACGTCCTGACTTTC. Residues: CASSLGEGTHSGANVLTF.

This clonotype appeared many times. V usage is TRBV19 and J usage is TRBJ2-6; D may be TRBD2 (6 bases). The length of the CDR3 is 18 residues. The V gene lost 5 bases and the J gene lost 4 bases, with 21 bases spanning the gap. The germline gives CDR1 LNHDA, CDR2 SQIVND (reference sequence). CDR3 residues: CASSPQAEGLGGANVLTF. DNA for the CDR3: TGTGCCAGTAGTCCCCAGGCGGAGGGCCTGGGAGGGGCCAACGTCCTGACTTTC.

This clonotype was found many times. The rearrangement links TRBV6-5 to TRBJ1-1; D is unclear. V was clipped by 2 bases and J by 1 base, with 5 bases between them. The CDR3 is 13 amino acids. Germline CDR1 and CDR2: MNHEY and SVGAGI. The CDR3 region is CASSYLGNTEAFF. The CDR3 DNA follows: TGTGCCAGCAGTTACCTGGGGAACACTGAAGCTTTCTTT.

The J gene is TRBJ2-6, the V gene TRBV12-3 or TRBV12-4; the match to TRBD2 covers 9 bases. The CDR3 loop spans 22 amino acids. The V gene end was trimmed by 3 bases and the J gene end by 0 bases; junction bases not matched to a gene: 18. CDR3 sequence reads: CASSFVQIAGVSLHSGANVLTF. The CDR3 DNA follows: TGTGCCAGCAGTTTCGTTCAGATAGCGGGGGTTTCGCTCCACTCTGGGGCCAACGTCCTGACTTTC.

This clonotype showed up just a few times. DNA for the CDR3: TGCGCCAGCAGTGTTTCTTTTAGCACAGATACGCAGTATTTT. Translating it yields CASSVSFSTDTQYF. The chain recombines TRBV10-2 with TRBJ2-3; D not certain. The CDR3 consists of 14 residues. Germline V gene data show CDR1 as WSHSY and CDR2 as SAAADI. V was shortened by 4 bases and J by 0 bases, with 8 bases between the two germline ends.

This clonotype was recorded at least ten times. This sequence joins TRBV4-1 and TRBJ2-7, with 7 bases matching TRBD2. The CDR3 is made up of 14 amino acids. Germline lookup yields CDR1 MGHRA and CDR2 YSYEKL. The trim removed 3 bases at V and 3 bases at J, leaving 5 bases unmatched. The CDR3 nucleotides read TGCGCCAGCAGCCAGGTGACTAGCAGCTACGAGCAGTACTTC. Its translation is CASSQVTSSYEQYF.

The chain carries TRBV14 and TRBJ2-1; a possible D gene is TRBD1 (6 bases). The germline V gene has CDR1 SGHDN and CDR2 FVKESK. CDR3 length: 13 residues. The V gene lost 1 base and the J gene lost 9 bases, with 10 bases spanning the gap. Here the CDR3 reads CASSQVGGGEQFF. DNA for the CDR3: TGTGCCAGCAGCCAAGTAGGGGGTGGTGAGCAGTTCTTC.

This clonotype was counted many times. V gene TRBV6-5 combines with J gene TRBJ2-7; D remains ambiguous. Trimming pared 0 bases from V and 2 bases from J, leaving 5 bases between. Germline loops: CDR1 MNHEY, CDR2 SVGAGI. The CDR3 has 13 residues. CDR3 sequence reads: CASSYSLTYEQYF. The CDR3 coding sequence is TGTGCCAGCAGTTACTCACTGACCTACGAGCAGTACTTC.

In this sample, this clonotype turned up many times. The rearrangement links TRBV28 to TRBJ1-1, with D uncertain. Germline V gene sequence: CDR1 MDHEN, CDR2 SYDVKM. The length of the CDR3 is 14 residues. Trimming left V 4 bases short and J 1 base short, with 10 bases between. In DNA, the CDR3 is TGTGCCAGCAGTTCCCGGAACCCGAACACTGAAGCTTTCTTT. Its translation is CASSSRNPNTEAFF.

This clonotype turned up a few times. The chain employs TRBV6-6 and TRBJ1-5, with 7 bases fitting TRBD1. Germline V CDR1 and CDR2: MNHNY, SVGAGI (reference sequence). Trimming at V came to 2 bases and at J to 4 bases, leaving 8 bases not matched to a gene. This CDR3 has 16 amino acids. The CDR3 here is CASSYGTAYTNQPQHF. The CDR3 nucleotides read TGTGCCAGCAGTTACGGGACAGCCTACACGAATCAGCCCCAGCATTTT.

J is TRBJ2-5 and V is TRBV23-1; D may be TRBD1 (6 bases). TRBV23-1 falls under the ORF class, with uncertain function. This CDR3 comprises 16 residues. Trimming pared 3 bases from V and 5 bases from J, leaving 19 bases between. CDR3: CASSHPSQGSEETQYF. The CDR3 bases are TGCGCCAGCAGTCATCCTTCACAGGGAAGTGAGGAGACCCAGTACTTC.

This clonotype came up a few times. The V call is TRBV28, the J call TRBJ1-3; 8 bases agree with TRBD1. Germline V CDR1 and CDR2: MDHEN, SYDVKM. The trim removed 6 bases at V and 8 bases at J, leaving 18 bases unmatched. This CDR3 is built from 17 residues. The CDR3 region has the DNA TGTGCCAGCAGCCAGGCGTCTCCAGGGGGCGAGAGAGACACCATATATTTT. Its protein product is CASSQASPGGERDTIYF.

This clonotype was seen ten or more times. The gene calls are TRBV6-1 and TRBJ2-3, with a weak D call TRBD2 (5 bases). The CDR3 has 14 amino acids. Germline V gene sequence: CDR1 MNHNS, CDR2 SASEGT. With 0 bases removed from V and 6 bases from J, the gap between germline ends came to 10 bases. The CDR3 DNA reads TGTGCCAGCAGTGAAGCCCCTCCGGGGGATACGCAGTATTTT. Amino acid sequence: CASSEAPPGDTQYF.

The J gene is TRBJ2-3, the V gene TRBV10-3; 9 bases agree with TRBD2. Germline V gene lookup returns CDR1 ENHRY and CDR2 SYGVKD. This CDR3 is 14 amino acids long. With 8 bases clipped from V and 1 base from J, the junction kept 4 bases outside the gene matches. The CDR3 nucleotides are TGTGCCATCGGGCAGCGGGGGGGCACAGATACGCAGTATTTT. It is translated as CAIGQRGGTDTQYF.

This clonotype came up a few times. The chain links TRBV4-2 to TRBJ2-1, with D hard to call. Germline CDR1 LGHNA, CDR2 YNFKEQ. Trimming removed 0 bases from V and 5 bases from J, with 23 bases in between. The CDR3 runs to 19 residues. The CDR3 DNA sequence: TGTGCCAGCAGCCAAGATTCTCCTCGGGTTCTACTTGGGGACAATGAGCAGTTCTTC. This sequence encodes CASSQDSPRVLLGDNEQFF.

Many counts were recorded for this clonotype. The V call is TRBV6-1, the J call TRBJ2-3, with 8 bases fitting TRBD2. Germline V gives CDR1 MNHNS, CDR2 SASEGT. There are 15 residues in the CDR3. J was trimmed by 2 bases and V by 5 bases; bases with no gene match: 6. CDR3: CASSHRGGFTDTQYF. Written as DNA, the CDR3 is TGTGCCAGCAGTCACCGGGGGGGATTCACAGATACGCAGTATTTT.